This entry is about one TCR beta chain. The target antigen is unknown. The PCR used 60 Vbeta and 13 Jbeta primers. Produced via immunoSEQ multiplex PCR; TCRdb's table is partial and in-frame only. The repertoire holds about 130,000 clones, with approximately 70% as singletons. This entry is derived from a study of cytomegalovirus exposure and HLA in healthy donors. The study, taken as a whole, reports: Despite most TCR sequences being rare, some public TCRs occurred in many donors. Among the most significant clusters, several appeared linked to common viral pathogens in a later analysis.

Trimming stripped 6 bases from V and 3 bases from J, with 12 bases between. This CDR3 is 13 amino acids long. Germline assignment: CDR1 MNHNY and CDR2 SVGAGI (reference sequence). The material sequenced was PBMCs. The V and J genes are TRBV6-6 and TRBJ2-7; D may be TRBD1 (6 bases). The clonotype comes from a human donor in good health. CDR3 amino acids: CASRPPDSYEQYF. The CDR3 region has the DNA TGTGCCAGCAGACCTCCGGACAGCTACGAGCAGTACTTC.